The 2 T cell receptor beta chains below were found in one sample sequenced in a study of identical twins. One entry per CDR3 protein, called by TCRdb with MiXCR from the 5' RACE reads. This sample has approximately 350,000 distinct CDR3 sequences, with 12% found just once. These same records also appear under a second study, on yellow fever vaccine responses in identical twins.

Sequenced sample: CD8+ T cells sorted from blood. These receptors all stem from a woman between 18 and 29 years old in good health.

This chain joins TRBV10-3 and TRBJ2-3; the D gene could be TRBD1 or TRBD2 (5 bases each). The CDR3 contains 15 residues. Germline assignment: CDR1 ENHRY and CDR2 SYGVKD. The V and J ends lost 10 bases and 3 bases respectively, with 20 bases between them. CDR3 sequence (DNA): TGTGCCAGCCAAGGGGACCCACTTGAAACAGATACGCAGTATTTT. It codes for CASQGDPLETDTQYF.

The genes are TRBV24-1 and TRBJ2-5, with D uncertain. CDR3 length: 12 amino acids. Deletions cut 0 bases from V and 5 bases from J, with 3 bases between. Per germline, CDR1 KGHDR and CDR2 SFDVKD. The CDR3: CATSDLLETQYF. The CDR3 DNA sequence: TGTGCCACCAGTGATTTGCTGGAGACCCAGTACTTC.